The 3 T cell receptor beta chains in this list originate from one sample, sequenced in a study of cytomegalovirus exposure and HLA in healthy donors. 60 Vbeta and 13 Jbeta primers were used in PCR. Clones were read by immunoSEQ multiplex PCR, and TCRdb kept only the in-frame ones, dropping some. The repertoire consists of about 160,000 clones, with approximately 85% occurring once and the leading ten covering about 2%. The sequenced sample consisted of PBMCs. These receptors were obtained from a man aged 18-30 years in good health and CMV-seropositive.

The genes are TRBV18 and TRBJ1-6; D call uncertain. The CDR3 totals 14 residues. V was trimmed by 5 bases and J by 10 bases, leaving 15 bases between them. Germline loops: CDR1 KGHSH, CDR2 LQKENI. CDR3 in DNA: TGTGCCAGCTCAGGAGAGGGAGGTAGCTCACCCCTCCACTTT. This gives the protein CASSGEGGSSPLHF.

The chain has TRBV6-5 and TRBJ1-4; 7 bases are a match to TRBD1. Germline V CDR1 and CDR2: MNHEY, SVGAGI. CDR3 size: 15 residues. After removal of 2 bases from V and 8 bases from J, the junction contained 8 bases not matched to a gene. The CDR3 DNA is TGTGCCAGCAGTTACGGTACAGGGGTTGGAGAAAAACTGTTTTTT. Protein: CASSYGTGVGEKLFF.

This chain uses TRBV7-3 with TRBJ2-5; no firm D call. CDR3 length equals 13 residues. From germline, CDR1 is SGHTA and CDR2 FQGTGA. V lost 3 bases to trimming and J lost 6 bases, with 11 bases between them. The CDR3, as DNA: TGTGCCAGCAGCTTGGGTGAGACACAGACCCAGTACTTC. It translates to CASSLGETQTQYF.